What follows are 29 T cell receptor beta chains derived from one specimen sequenced in a study of blood T cell repertoires in COVID-19. Measured with immunoSEQ multiplex PCR; TCRdb has only the in-frame clones, and not every one. The table has roughly 230,000 clones, around 83% seen once. The specimen sequenced was peripheral blood. These receptor sequences come from a middle-aged man with active or convalescent COVID-19.

This chain joins TRBV7-2 and TRBJ1-6, with a weak D call TRBD1 (6 bases). The CDR3 has 15 amino acids. Looked up from germline, CDR1 is SGHTA and CDR2 is FQGNSA. Trimming removed 4 bases at V and 0 bases at J, with 7 bases between. CDR3 DNA sequence: TGTGCCAGCAGCTCACAGGGCTCCTATAATTCACCCCTCCACTTT. It is translated as CASSSQGSYNSPLHF.

The chain has TRBV14 and TRBJ2-1, with D perhaps TRBD2 (6 bases). The length of the CDR3 is 17 residues. CDR1 is SGHDN, CDR2 FVKESK, per germline. V was clipped by 1 base and J by 4 bases, with 17 bases between them. CDR3 nucleotides: TGTGCCAGCAGCCAAGCCCACTGGGACTCCCCTTACAATGAGCAGTTCTTC. Its protein product is CASSQAHWDSPYNEQFF.

The chain employs TRBV11-2 and TRBJ2-5; 13 bases align to TRBD2. From germline, CDR1 is SGHAT and CDR2 FQNNGV. The CDR3 runs 17 residues. J gave up 0 bases and V 5 bases, and 6 bases lay outside the gene matches. CDR3 protein: CASSKLAGGFHQETQYF. CDR3 coding DNA: TGTGCCAGCAGCAAACTAGCGGGGGGGTTTCACCAAGAGACCCAGTACTTC. Combining the CDR3 with reference TRBV11-2 and TRBJ2-5 gives the whole variable domain EAGVAQSPRYKIIEKRQSVAFWCNPISGHATLYWYQQILGQGPKLLIQFQNNGVVDDSQLPKDRFSAERLKGVDSTLKIQPAKLEDSAVYLCASSKLAGGFHQETQYFGPGTRLLVL.

The CDR3 DNA reads TGCGCCAGCAGAGGGGGCGGTGGCACTGAAGCTTTCTTT. Its protein is CASRGGGGTEAFF. The chain uses TRBV5-1 and TRBJ1-1; 7 bases line up with TRBD1. Germline V CDR1 and CDR2: SGHRS, YFSETQ. The CDR3 loop spans 13 amino acids. V lost 5 bases to trimming and J lost 4 bases; unmatched junction nucleotides: 5.

This chain connects TRBV7-2 to TRBJ1-2; 10 nucleotides line up with TRBD1. CDR1 is SGHTA and CDR2 is FQGNSA in the germline V gene. V lost 5 bases to trimming and J lost 6 bases; unmatched junction nucleotides: 9. CDR3 length: 15 amino acids. The CDR3 DNA follows: TGTGCCAGCAGCAGAACATCGGGACAGGGGAATGGCTACACCTTC. Translated, it gives CASSRTSGQGNGYTF. Based on the CDR3 plus reference TRBV7-2 and TRBJ1-2, the full variable domain is GAGVSQSPSNKVTEKGKDVELRCDPISGHTALYWYRQSLGQGLEFLIYFQGNSAPDKSGLPSDRFSAERTGGSVSTLTIQRTQQEDSAVYLCASSRTSGQGNGYTFGSGTRLTVV.

This clone was found once. This rearrangement joins TRBV10-1 to TRBJ1-2, with 8 bases matching TRBD1. V lost 1 base, J lost 1 base, and 5 bases stayed unmatched. Germline V lookup: CDR1 WNHNN, CDR2 SYGVQD (reference sequence). The CDR3 extends over 16 amino acids. The CDR3 here is CASSEFGTGGNYGYTF. The DNA of the CDR3 is TGCGCCAGCAGTGAGTTCGGTACAGGGGGTAACTATGGCTACACCTTC.

This chain connects TRBV6-1 to TRBJ1-2, with a weak D call TRBD1 (5 bases). Trimming took off 2 bases at V and 4 bases at J, with 17 bases between the two ends. Germline CDR1 reads MNHNS; CDR2 reads SASEGT. This CDR3 is 16 amino acids long. CDR3: CASSESGGAGTYGYTF. CDR3 DNA sequence: TGTGCCAGCAGTGAATCGGGAGGGGCGGGCACCTATGGCTACACCTTC.

The chain uses TRBV24-1 and TRBJ2-3; 10 bases are shared with TRBD2. From germline, CDR1 is KGHDR and CDR2 SFDVKD. CDR3 size: 17 residues. V trimming: 4 bases; J trimming: 5 bases; junction bases outside the gene matches: 11. This CDR3 reads CATSDGGLAGVVDTQYF. The CDR3 region has the DNA TGTGCCACCAGTGACGGGGGGCTAGCGGGAGTGGTAGATACGCAGTATTTT.

The count of this clone is one. The V call is TRBV15, the J call TRBJ1-2; D not resolved. Germline assignment: CDR1 LNHNV and CDR2 YYDKDF (reference sequence). CDR3 length equals 12 residues. V was pared by 6 bases and J by 4 bases, with 9 bases between. The CDR3 DNA reads as TGTGCCACCAGGTCACAGTTCTATGGCTACACCTTC. It yields the protein CATRSQFYGYTF.

The chain joins TRBV28 to TRBJ1-2; D is possibly TRBD1 (6 bases). The germline V and J ends were trimmed by 4 bases and 5 bases, with 11 bases remaining between them. There are 13 residues in the CDR3. Germline CDR1 is MDHEN and CDR2 is SYDVKM. CDR3 loop: CASSSGELYGYTF. The CDR3 coding sequence is TGTGCCAGCAGTTCAGGGGAGCTATATGGCTACACCTTC.

The V call is TRBV28, the J call TRBJ1-5; 9 bases are shared with TRBD1. The germline V gene has CDR1 MDHEN and CDR2 SYDVKM. The CDR3 extends over 15 amino acids. V was pared by 6 bases and J by 5 bases, with 8 bases of the junction left unmatched. This CDR3 is CASRTNDRGDQPQHF. The CDR3 DNA follows: TGTGCCAGCAGGACAAATGACAGGGGGGATCAGCCCCAGCATTTT.

The chain links TRBV11-3 to TRBJ1-3; D ambiguous. Trimming removed 0 bases from V and 4 bases from J, with 10 bases in between. The germline CDR1 and CDR2 sequences are SGHNT and YENEEA. The CDR3 covers 15 residues. The CDR3 DNA reads TGTGCCAGCAGCTTAGAGGGCAGCAACGGAAACACCATATATTTT. This translates into CASSLEGSNGNTIYF.

The gene calls are TRBV2 and TRBJ2-1; no clear D. The germline V and J ends were trimmed by 4 bases and 5 bases, with 15 bases remaining between them. There are 15 residues in the CDR3. Germline V CDR1 and CDR2: SNHLY, FYNNEI. The DNA for the CDR3 is TGTGCCAGCAGTGGAGGCCGGCTAGGTGACAATGAGCAGTTCTTC. This sequence encodes CASSGGRLGDNEQFF. Full variable domain (outside the CDR3, taken from reference TRBV2 and TRBJ2-1): EPEVTQTPSHQVTQMGQEVILRCVPISNHLYFYWYRQILGQKVEFLVSFYNNEISEKSEIFDDQFSVERPDGSNFTLKIRSTKLEDSAMYFCASSGGRLGDNEQFFGPGTRLTVL.

This clone was seen only once. V and J are TRBV6-5 and TRBJ1-4; possibly TRBD1 for D (6 bases). Germline assignment: CDR1 MNHEY and CDR2 SVGAGI. This CDR3 spans 15 amino acids. The V and J ends lost 6 bases and 5 bases respectively, with 16 bases between them. The CDR3 sequence is CASRKRQELNEKLFF. The DNA for the CDR3 is TGTGCCAGCAGGAAAAGACAGGAATTAAATGAAAAACTGTTTTTT.

This clone was detected ten times or more. V gene TRBV18 combines with J gene TRBJ1-6; D is uncertain. The ends were cut back, 2 bases at V and 8 bases at J, with 7 bases in the middle. The CDR3 length is 13 residues. The germline CDR1 and CDR2 sequences are KGHSH and LQKENI. The CDR3 nucleotides are TGTGCCAGCTCACCAGGGCGGGATTCACCCCTCCACTTT. Its protein is CASSPGRDSPLHF.

This clone appeared a single time. The chain joins TRBV5-1 to TRBJ2-4, with TRBD1 identical over 7 bases. This CDR3 region has 15 residues. Germline V gene sequence: CDR1 SGHRS, CDR2 YFSETQ. The J segment lost 8 bases and the V segment lost 1 base, leaving 9 bases of the junction unmatched. CDR3 protein: CASSLFTGAKDIQYF. CDR3 nucleotides: TGCGCCAGCAGCTTGTTCACAGGGGCGAAGGACATTCAGTACTTC.

The chain combines TRBV5-1 with TRBJ2-1, with 7 nucleotides matching TRBD2. CDR3 size: 12 residues. Trimming at V came to 1 base and at J to 9 bases, leaving 1 base not matched to a gene. The germline V gene has CDR1 SGHRS and CDR2 YFSETQ. The CDR3 loop is CASSLIAGEQFF. The CDR3 nucleotides read TGCGCCAGCAGCTTGATAGCGGGTGAGCAGTTCTTC.

In this sample, this clone turned up many times. The rearrangement links TRBV19 to TRBJ1-6; 8 bases are a match to TRBD1. The CDR3 runs 13 residues. Trimming took 10 bases from V and 4 from J; bases not matched to a gene: 3. CDR1 is LNHDA, CDR2 SQIVND, per germline (reference sequence). The CDR3: CATGTGYNSPLHF. CDR3 nucleotides: TGTGCCACCGGGACAGGATATAATTCACCCCTCCACTTT.

The chain couples TRBV4-1 to TRBJ1-1, with 7 bases fitting TRBD1. Unmatched junction bases numbered 4, after V lost 3 bases and J lost 0 bases. The CDR3 consists of 15 residues. Germline V gene lookup returns CDR1 MGHRA and CDR2 YSYEKL. CDR3 loop: CASSHPTGLNTEAFF. The CDR3 bases are TGCGCCAGCAGCCACCCGACAGGGTTGAACACTGAAGCTTTCTTT.

The rearrangement joins TRBV30 to TRBJ1-6; D is undetermined. The germline V gene encodes CDR1 GTSNPN and CDR2 SVGIG (reference sequence). The CDR3 totals 13 residues. V dropped 7 bases and J dropped 7 bases, with 14 bases sitting between them. This CDR3 is CALSEGGNSPLHF. DNA of the CDR3: TGTGCCTTATCGGAGGGCGGCAATTCACCCCTCCACTTT.

The chain is built from TRBV5-1 and TRBJ2-3, with 9 bases lining up with TRBD1. Losses at the gene ends were 2 bases for V and 3 bases for J; bases not matched to a gene: 4. Germline V lookup: CDR1 SGHRS, CDR2 YFSETQ. The CDR3 is made up of 15 amino acids. The CDR3 region has the DNA TGCGCCAGCAGCTTTACAGGGGGCGGGACAGATACGCAGTATTTT. Its protein is CASSFTGGGTDTQYF.

This clone was detected only once. The rearrangement joins TRBV5-6 to TRBJ1-4; possible D gene TRBD1, 5 bases. Germline V gene lookup returns CDR1 SGHDT and CDR2 YYEEEE. Trimming removed 1 base at V and 8 bases at J, with 15 bases between. The CDR3 has 15 amino acids. CDR3 amino acids: CASSLTRGLREKLFF. CDR3 DNA: TGTGCCAGCAGCTTGACAAGGGGACTACGAGAAAAACTGTTTTTT.

The chain is built from TRBV12-5 and TRBJ2-1; 8 bases fit TRBD1. Per germline, CDR1 LGHNT and CDR2 FRNRAP. The V gene end was trimmed by 3 bases and the J gene end by 3 bases; junction bases not matched to a gene: 13. This CDR3 region has 18 residues. This chain's CDR3 is CASGFAISTGTGYNEQFF. The CDR3 DNA reads TGTGCTAGTGGTTTTGCCATTAGTACCGGGACAGGCTACAATGAGCAGTTCTTC. Full variable domain (remainder filled in from reference TRBV12-5 and TRBJ2-1): DARVTQTPRHKVTEMGQEVTMRCQPILGHNTVFWYRQTMMQGLELLAYFRNRAPLDDSGMPKDRFSAEMPDATLATLKIQPSEPRDSAVYFCASGFAISTGTGYNEQFFGPGTRLTVL.

J is TRBJ1-2 and V is TRBV6-5; D gene ambiguous. Trimming removed 6 bases from V and 8 bases from J, with 19 bases in between. The CDR3 totals 14 residues. Germline values: CDR1 MNHEY, CDR2 SVGAGI. The DNA of the CDR3 is TGTGCCAGCAGCCAACAGAGTGGGCTACAAGGCTACACCTTC. It codes for CASSQQSGLQGYTF.

The chain's CDR3 is CASSLAWTSYEQYF. CDR3 nucleotides: TGCGCCAGCAGCTTGGCCTGGACTAGCTACGAGCAGTACTTC. The rearrangement uses TRBV5-1 and TRBJ2-7; TRBD2 aligns across 7 bases. Germline CDR1 and CDR2: SGHRS and YFSETQ. The junction had 3 bases not matched to a gene; V was cut back by 0 bases and J by 3 bases. The CDR3 spans 14 residues.

The chain employs TRBV11-2 and TRBJ2-5; 11 nucleotides align to TRBD2. Trimming at V came to 2 bases and at J to 5 bases, leaving 10 bases not matched to a gene. This CDR3 is 17 amino acids long. The germline gives CDR1 SGHAT, CDR2 FQNNGV. CDR3 bases: TGTGCCAGCAGCTTAAGTAATAGCGGGGGGGCCGGGGAGACCCAGTACTTC. Translating gives CASSLSNSGGAGETQYF.

V usage is TRBV13 and J usage is TRBJ2-7, with 8 bases aligning to TRBD2. The CDR3 is 14 amino acids. V dropped 5 bases and J dropped 0; count of bases not matched to a gene: 3. Germline V gene lookup returns CDR1 PRHDT and CDR2 FYEKMQ (reference sequence). The CDR3 nucleotides are TGTGCCAGCAGCGCGGGGGGAAACTCCTACGAGCAGTACTTC. This translates into CASSAGGNSYEQYF.

CDR3 protein: CAISEGREMNTEAFF. CDR3 nucleotide sequence: TGTGCCATCAGTGAGGGTAGGGAGATGAACACTGAAGCTTTCTTT. The chain recombines TRBV10-3 with TRBJ1-1; D uncertain. Germline V gives CDR1 ENHRY, CDR2 SYGVKD. The CDR3 sequence is 15 residues long. V was clipped by 2 bases and J by 0 bases, with 10 bases between them.

The chain employs TRBV7-2 and TRBJ2-1; 9 positions match TRBD2. V lost 1 base to trimming and J lost 2 bases; unmatched junction nucleotides: 0. The V gene's germline CDR1 is SGHTA and CDR2 FQGNSA. This CDR3 contains 15 residues. The CDR3 loop is CASSLGGGAYNEQFF. As DNA, the CDR3 is TGTGCCAGCAGCTTAGGCGGGGGGGCCTACAATGAGCAGTTCTTC.